The 3 T cell receptor beta chains presented below share a single source sample, sequenced in a study of blood T cell repertoires in COVID-19. Only in-frame clones appear in the TCRdb table, and some are missing; sequencing was by immunoSEQ multiplex PCR. This sample carries around 250,000 clones, approximately 85% of them seen once, and the ten largest clones take over 1.5%. Sequencing was carried out using PBMCs or T cells enriched from blood (not recorded which). The receptors were gathered from a woman aged 50 to 65 who had recovered from COVID-19.

The chain combines TRBV9 with TRBJ2-1; TRBD1 matches at 11 bases. Trimming cost V 4 bases and J 9 bases; bases outside gene matches: 6. This CDR3 has 14 residues. Germline CDR1 is SGDLS and CDR2 is YYNGEE. The CDR3 here is CASSLGQGAVEQFF. CDR3 nucleotide sequence: TGTGCCAGCAGCCTCGGACAGGGGGCTGTTGAGCAGTTCTTC.

Only a few counts were recorded for this clone. The chain uses TRBV27 and TRBJ1-2; the D gene is possibly TRBD1 (5 bases). Germline V gene sequence: CDR1 MNHEY, CDR2 SMNVEV (reference sequence). Trimming left V 5 bases short and J 8 bases short, with 15 bases between. The CDR3 is made up of 13 amino acids. The CDR3 nucleotides are TGTGCCAGCAGTCCGGGACTGAGACGGGGCTACACCTTC. Protein sequence: CASSPGLRRGYTF.

The V gene is TRBV28, the J gene TRBJ2-3, with 7 positions matching TRBD2. The CDR3 has 15 amino acids. CDR1 and CDR2 (germline): MDHEN, SYDVKM. V gave up 5 bases and J gave up 5 bases; unmatched junction bases: 10. CDR3 in amino acids: CASSGLVGRVDTQYF. Here the CDR3 DNA reads TGTGCCAGCAGTGGACTAGTGGGCAGGGTAGATACGCAGTATTTT.